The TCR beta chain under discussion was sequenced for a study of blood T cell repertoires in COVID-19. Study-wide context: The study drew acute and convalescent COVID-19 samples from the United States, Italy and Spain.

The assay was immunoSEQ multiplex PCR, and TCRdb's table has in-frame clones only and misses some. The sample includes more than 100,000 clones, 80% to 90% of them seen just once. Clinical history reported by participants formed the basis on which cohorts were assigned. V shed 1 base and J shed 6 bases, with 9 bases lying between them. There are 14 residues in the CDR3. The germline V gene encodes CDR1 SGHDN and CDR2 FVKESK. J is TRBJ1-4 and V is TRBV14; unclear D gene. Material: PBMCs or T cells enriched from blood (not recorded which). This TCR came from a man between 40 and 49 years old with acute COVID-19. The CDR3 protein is CASSQVGRDEKLFF. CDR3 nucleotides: TGTGCCAGCAGCCAAGTTGGGAGGGATGAAAAACTGTTTTTT.